These 27 T cell receptor beta chains were sequenced from one sample in a study of PD-L1 blockade in urothelial cancer (dated 2017 in TCRdb). Libraries came from the immunoSEQ multiplex PCR assay. TCRdb provides this immuneACCESS table in a form limited to in-frame rearrangements. Some clones are lacking; in checked studies, under half of them reflect an unresolved V gene, and why the rest are absent is not known. Counted in this sample were tens of thousands of clones; 65% to 85% of them appeared once. The top ten constitute roughly 1.9% of the sample. This specimen's time point label, per the study, means: pretreatment peripheral blood. The source material was PBMCs, sampled around atezolizumab (anti-PD-L1) treatment. Receptors were obtained from a man in his sixties with urothelial cancer.

The chain is built from TRBV28 and TRBJ2-5; 10 bases map to TRBD1. Per the germline V gene, CDR1 is MDHEN and CDR2 is SYDVKM. V shed 5 bases, J shed 4 bases, and the junction held 4 bases outside the gene matches. The CDR3 runs 14 residues. The CDR3 region is CASSTGQGGETQYF. Here the CDR3 DNA reads TGTGCCAGCAGTACAGGACAGGGGGGAGAGACCCAGTACTTC.

This clone has only one observation. The V and J genes are TRBV9 and TRBJ2-2, with 8 nucleotides matching TRBD2. V dropped 3 bases and J dropped 5; count of bases not matched to a gene: 6. The CDR3 has 15 amino acids. Germline assignment: CDR1 SGDLS and CDR2 YYNGEE. The CDR3 coding sequence is TGTGCCAGCAGCGGCCCGGGGGGGCGGACCGGGGAGCTGTTTTTT. Its translation is CASSGPGGRTGELFF. The whole variable domain, remainder taken from reference TRBV9 and TRBJ2-2, is DSGVTQTPKHLITATGQRVTLRCSPRSGDLSVYWYQQSLDQGLQFLIQYYNGEERAKGNILERFSAQQFPDLHSELNLSSLELGDSALYFCASSGPGGRTGELFFGEGSRLTVL.

This chain connects TRBV2 to TRBJ1-1; 8 bases align to TRBD1. V dropped 7 bases and J dropped 4; count of bases not matched to a gene: 8. Germline values: CDR1 SNHLY, CDR2 FYNNEI. The CDR3 is made up of 14 amino acids. The DNA of the CDR3 is TGTGCCAGCAAGGCAGGCAGGGGGCTCACTGAAGCTTTCTTT. Its translation is CASKAGRGLTEAFF. Combining the CDR3 with reference TRBV2 and TRBJ1-1 gives the whole variable domain EPEVTQTPSHQVTQMGQEVILRCVPISNHLYFYWYRQILGQKVEFLVSFYNNEISEKSEIFDDQFSVERPDGSNFTLKIRSTKLEDSAMYFCASKAGRGLTEAFFGQGTRLTVV.

The chain combines TRBV14 with TRBJ1-1; the match to TRBD1 covers 8 bases. CDR3 length equals 16 residues. CDR1 is SGHDN and CDR2 is FVKESK in the germline V gene. V shed 4 bases and J 3 bases; nucleotides not matched to a gene: 10. The chain's CDR3 is CASSPRTGLSDTEAFF. The CDR3 DNA reads as TGTGCCAGCAGCCCTCGGACAGGGTTATCGGACACTGAAGCTTTCTTT.

The V and J genes are TRBV19 and TRBJ2-5; D is ambiguous. Germline CDR1 and CDR2: LNHDA and SQIVND (reference sequence). The CDR3 is made up of 16 amino acids. V lost 6 bases and J lost 0, with 17 bases in between. The CDR3 protein is CASRTSSTTYQETQYF. In DNA form, the CDR3 reads TGTGCCAGTAGAACCTCATCGACAACTTACCAAGAGACCCAGTACTTC. Supplemented by reference TRBV19 and TRBJ2-5, the full variable domain reads DGGITQSPKYLFRKEGQNVTLSCEQNLNHDAMYWYRQDPGQGLRLIYYSQIVNDFQKGDIAEGYSVSREKKESFPLTVTSAQKNPTAFYLCASRTSSTTYQETQYFGPGTRLLVL.

J is TRBJ2-3 and V is TRBV7-9, with 11 bases matching TRBD2. The CDR3 has 15 amino acids. The V and J ends lost 4 bases and 3 bases, in that order; junction bases with no gene match: 3. CDR1 is SEHNR and CDR2 is FQNEAQ in the germline V gene (reference sequence). The CDR3 DNA reads TGTGCCAGCAGCTATACTAGCGGGAGAACAGATACGCAGTATTTT. This codes for CASSYTSGRTDTQYF.

This chain links TRBV27 with TRBJ2-5; TRBD2 matches at 9 bases. Germline-derived CDR1 and CDR2 are MNHEY and SMNVEV (reference sequence). With V trimmed by 6 bases and J by 5 bases, 7 bases remained unmatched. CDR3 length equals 14 residues. CDR3 region: CASRPAGGGETQYF. CDR3 DNA sequence: TGTGCCAGCAGACCAGCGGGAGGAGGGGAGACCCAGTACTTC.

V gene TRBV9 combines with J gene TRBJ1-1, with 11 bases lining up with TRBD1. V shed 4 bases, J shed 5 bases, and the junction held 7 bases outside the gene matches. The CDR3 contains 15 residues. The V gene's germline CDR1 is SGDLS and CDR2 YYNGEE. The CDR3: CASSPTDRGRTEAFF. DNA of the CDR3: TGTGCCAGCAGCCCCACGGACAGGGGGCGTACTGAAGCTTTCTTT. Full variable domain (outside the CDR3, taken from reference TRBV9 and TRBJ1-1): DSGVTQTPKHLITATGQRVTLRCSPRSGDLSVYWYQQSLDQGLQFLIQYYNGEERAKGNILERFSAQQFPDLHSELNLSSLELGDSALYFCASSPTDRGRTEAFFGQGTRLTVV.

The chain joins TRBV5-8 to TRBJ2-2, with a weak D call TRBD1 (5 bases). V lost 4 bases to trimming and J lost 0 bases, with 10 bases between them. Germline V CDR1 and CDR2: SGHTS, YDEGEE. The CDR3 is made up of 15 amino acids. The CDR3 DNA reads as TGTGCCAGCAGCGCAGGGTACGCGAACACCGGGGAGCTGTTTTTT. Translation: CASSAGYANTGELFF.

This clone showed up just once. The chain recombines TRBV5-6 with TRBJ2-5; 7 nucleotides line up with TRBD2. V was clipped by 4 bases and J by 2 bases; unmatched bases: 5. Germline CDR1 SGHDT, CDR2 YYEEEE. The CDR3 is 14 amino acids. CDR3 DNA sequence: TGTGCCAGCAGCCCCGGACTAGGGCAAGAGACCCAGTACTTC. It yields the protein CASSPGLGQETQYF.

This clone has a single count. The gene calls are TRBV6-5 and TRBJ1-1, with TRBD1 as a possible D gene (6 bases). CDR1 is MNHEY and CDR2 is SVGAGI in the germline V gene. The CDR3 is 13 residues long. The V end lost 6 bases, the J end lost 1 base, and 9 bases lay between the germline ends. The DNA for the CDR3 is TGTGCCAGCAGGAGAGGGGGGAACACTGAAGCTTTCTTT. Translation: CASRRGGNTEAFF.

The gene calls are TRBV2 and TRBJ1-1, with 7 bases aligning to TRBD1. Germline values: CDR1 SNHLY, CDR2 FYNNEI. This CDR3 is built from 15 residues. With V trimmed by 6 bases and J by 4 bases, 11 bases remained unmatched. CDR3 sequence reads: CASSLSRQGTTEAFF. The DNA of the CDR3 is TGTGCCAGCAGCCTATCGCGACAGGGAACCACTGAAGCTTTCTTT.

The V gene is TRBV28, the J gene TRBJ1-2; D ambiguous. Germline CDR1 is MDHEN and CDR2 is SYDVKM. The CDR3 sequence is 14 residues long. The V end lost 3 bases, the J end lost 4 bases, and 12 bases lay between the germline ends. CDR3 residues: CASSFSSASYGYTF. The CDR3 coding sequence is TGTGCCAGCAGTTTCAGTTCGGCTAGCTATGGCTACACCTTC.

The chain is built from TRBV30 and TRBJ2-5; 7 bases fit TRBD2. V dropped 0 bases and J dropped 3; count of bases not matched to a gene: 7. Germline CDR1 is GTSNPN and CDR2 is SVGIG (reference sequence). The CDR3 has 15 residues. This chain's CDR3 is CAWSVGLAVEETQYF. The DNA for the CDR3 is TGTGCCTGGAGTGTAGGGCTAGCGGTCGAAGAGACCCAGTACTTC.

This clone was seen a handful of times. The chain couples TRBV18 to TRBJ1-1; D uncertain. This CDR3 is built from 17 residues. V lost 3 bases to trimming and J lost 3 bases, with 20 bases between them. In germline, CDR1 is KGHSH, CDR2 LQKENI. The CDR3 region has the DNA TGTGCCAGCTCACCTCCTCACGAGAAGCTGTCGGACACTGAAGCTTTCTTT. It translates to CASSPPHEKLSDTEAFF.

This sequence joins TRBV5-4 and TRBJ2-3; maybe TRBD2 (6 bases). The CDR3 runs to 16 residues. Germline values: CDR1 SGHNT, CDR2 YYREEE (reference sequence). Deletions cut 6 bases from V and 0 bases from J, with 17 bases between. The CDR3 is CASNPRGSRSTDTQYF. As DNA, the CDR3 is TGTGCCAGCAACCCGCGGGGTAGCAGAAGCACAGATACGCAGTATTTT.

This clone was observed once. The chain employs TRBV6-6 and TRBJ1-2, with 10 nucleotides matching TRBD1. Looked up from germline, CDR1 is MNHNY and CDR2 is SVGAGI (reference sequence). The CDR3 is made up of 14 amino acids. V dropped 3 bases and J dropped 3; count of bases not matched to a gene: 1. CDR3 loop: CASSYGTGDYGYTF. Written as DNA, the CDR3 is TGTGCCAGCAGTTATGGGACAGGGGACTATGGCTACACCTTC.

The chain links TRBV30 to TRBJ1-2, with no clear D. Trimming took off 1 base at V and 2 bases at J, with 14 bases between the two ends. The CDR3 has 15 amino acids. Germline V gene sequence: CDR1 GTSNPN, CDR2 SVGIG (reference sequence). CDR3 protein: CAWSEYWQTNYGYTF. The CDR3 coding sequence is TGTGCCTGGAGTGAATATTGGCAAACCAACTATGGCTACACCTTC. Variable domain in full (rest from reference TRBV30 and TRBJ1-2): SQTIHQWPATLVQPVGSPLSLECTVEGTSNPNLYWYRQAAGRGLQLLFYSVGIGQISSEVPQNLSASRPQDRQFILSSKKLLLSDSGFYLCAWSEYWQTNYGYTFGSGTRLTVV.

The CDR3 DNA reads as TGTGCCAGCCTAACCCAAGGGGACAGGCGATCCTACGAGCAGTACTTC. The encoded protein is CASLTQGDRRSYEQYF. This chain connects TRBV27 to TRBJ2-7; 8 nucleotides align to TRBD1. Germline V lookup: CDR1 MNHEY, CDR2 SMNVEV (reference sequence). This CDR3 is built from 16 residues. The V and J ends lost 8 bases and 1 base, in that order; junction bases with no gene match: 13.

The rearrangement uses TRBV5-5 and TRBJ2-4; D not certain. The CDR3 is 15 residues long. Trimming shortened V by 2 bases and J by 0 bases, and 9 bases separated the two germline ends. Germline CDR1 and CDR2: SGHKS and YYEKEE (reference sequence). The CDR3 sequence: CASSLAGEAKNIQYF. The CDR3 DNA is TGTGCCAGCAGCTTAGCCGGAGAAGCCAAAAACATTCAGTACTTC.

The chain joins TRBV6-5 to TRBJ1-2; 12 bases are a match to TRBD1. V lost 6 bases and J lost 6; bases outside the gene matches: 5. The CDR3 contains 14 residues. Germline V gene sequence: CDR1 MNHEY, CDR2 SVGAGI. For the CDR3, the DNA is TGTGCCAGCAGCCCGGGACAGGGGGCTAATGGCTACACCTTC. Amino acids: CASSPGQGANGYTF.

This clone was detected only a few times. The V call is TRBV6-6, the J call TRBJ1-6, with D possibly being TRBD1 (6 bases). Germline CDR1 and CDR2: MNHNY and SVGAGI (reference sequence). The CDR3 contains 16 residues. The germline V and J ends were trimmed by 1 base and 7 bases, with 14 bases remaining between them. The DNA for the CDR3 is TGTGCCAGCAGTTACTTTTTACCAGGGGAAAATTCACCCCTCCACTTT. Its translation: CASSYFLPGENSPLHF.

The chain combines TRBV5-5 with TRBJ2-7, with TRBD1 as a possible D gene (6 bases). CDR3 length equals 15 residues. Trimming took 4 bases from V and 3 from J, leaving 17 bases between them. Germline V gene lookup returns CDR1 SGHKS and CDR2 YYEKEE (reference sequence). CDR3: CASSRSRGGGYEQYF. CDR3 bases: TGTGCCAGCAGCCGGAGTCGTGGGGGCGGCTACGAGCAGTACTTC.

This chain uses TRBV11-3 with TRBJ2-2; D remains unclear. The CDR3 spans 13 residues. CDR1 is SGHNT, CDR2 YENEEA, per germline. Trimming shortened V by 0 bases and J by 5 bases, and 4 bases separated the two germline ends. The CDR3 DNA sequence: TGTGCCAGCAGCTTAGAGTCTACCGGGGAGCTGTTTTTT. Residues: CASSLESTGELFF.

This clone appeared once. J is TRBJ2-1 and V is TRBV5-1; 16 bases are shared with TRBD2. J was trimmed by 7 bases and V by 2 bases; bases with no gene match: 12. The CDR3 runs to 19 residues. Germline CDR1 SGHRS, CDR2 YFSETQ. The CDR3 DNA reads as TGCGCCAGCAGCTTCTCCGGGACTAGCGGGAGGGCCTGGCGGAATGAGCAGTTCTTC. Encoded protein: CASSFSGTSGRAWRNEQFF.

This chain joins TRBV5-1 and TRBJ1-3; no reliable D call. V lost 4 bases and J lost 0, with 8 bases in between. CDR1 is SGHRS and CDR2 is YFSETQ in the germline V gene. CDR3 size: 14 residues. CDR3 loop: CASSTTNSGNTIYF. CDR3 bases: TGCGCCAGCAGCACGACTAACTCTGGAAACACCATATATTTT.

V gene TRBV7-9 combines with J gene TRBJ2-7; 12 nucleotides line up with TRBD2. V lost 7 bases and J lost 7; bases outside the gene matches: 8. CDR1 SEHNR and CDR2 FQNEAQ come from the germline V gene (reference sequence). The CDR3 consists of 14 residues. CDR3 sequence (DNA): TGTGCCAGCACCCCTAGCGGGGGGGCTATTGAGCAGTACTTC. This gives the protein CASTPSGGAIEQYF.